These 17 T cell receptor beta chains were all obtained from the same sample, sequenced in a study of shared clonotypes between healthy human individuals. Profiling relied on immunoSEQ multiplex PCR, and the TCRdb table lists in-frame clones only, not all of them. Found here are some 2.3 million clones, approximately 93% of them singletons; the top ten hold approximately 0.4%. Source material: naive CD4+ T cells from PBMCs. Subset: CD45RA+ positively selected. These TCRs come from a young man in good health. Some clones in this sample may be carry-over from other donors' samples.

CDR3 sequence reads: CASSLSPGVAQYF. CDR3 bases: TGTGCCAGCAGTTTAAGTCCCGGGGTTGCGCAGTATTTT. The rearrangement links TRBV27 to TRBJ2-3, with D perhaps matching TRBD2 (5 bases). Trimming shortened V by 2 bases and J by 10 bases, and 13 bases separated the two germline ends. Germline V gene data show CDR1 as MNHEY and CDR2 as SMNVEV (reference sequence). The CDR3 length is 13 residues.

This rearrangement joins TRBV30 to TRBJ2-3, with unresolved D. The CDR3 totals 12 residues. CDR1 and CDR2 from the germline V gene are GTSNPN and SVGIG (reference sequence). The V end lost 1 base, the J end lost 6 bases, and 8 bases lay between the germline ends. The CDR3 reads CAWSEARDTQYF. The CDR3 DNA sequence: TGTGCCTGGAGTGAAGCGAGGGATACGCAGTATTTT.

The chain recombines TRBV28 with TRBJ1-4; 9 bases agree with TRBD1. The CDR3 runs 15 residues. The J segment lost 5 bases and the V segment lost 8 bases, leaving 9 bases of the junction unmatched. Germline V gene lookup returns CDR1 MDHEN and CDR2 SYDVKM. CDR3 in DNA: TGTGCCAGCGACACCACCGGGACAGGGAATGAAAAACTGTTTTTT. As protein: CASDTTGTGNEKLFF. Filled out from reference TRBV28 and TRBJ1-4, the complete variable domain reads DVKVTQSSRYLVKRTGEKVFLECVQDMDHENMFWYRQDPGLGLRLIYFSYDVKMKEKGDIPEGYSVSREKKERFSLILESASTNQTSMYLCASDTTGTGNEKLFFGSGTQLSVL.

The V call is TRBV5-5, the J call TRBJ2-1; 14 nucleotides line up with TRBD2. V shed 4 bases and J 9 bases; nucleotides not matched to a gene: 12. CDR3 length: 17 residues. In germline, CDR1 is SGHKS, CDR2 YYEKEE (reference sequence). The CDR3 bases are TGTGCCAGCAGCCCCGCCCAGACTAGCGGGAGGGCCTCTGAGCAGTTCTTC. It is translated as CASSPAQTSGRASEQFF.

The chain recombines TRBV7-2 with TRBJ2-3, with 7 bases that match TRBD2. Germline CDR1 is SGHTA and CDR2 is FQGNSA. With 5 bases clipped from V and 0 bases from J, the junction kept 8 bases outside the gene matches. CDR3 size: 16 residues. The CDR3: CASSRSSGTSTDTQYF. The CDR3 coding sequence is TGTGCCAGCAGCCGTTCTAGCGGAACTAGCACAGATACGCAGTATTTT.

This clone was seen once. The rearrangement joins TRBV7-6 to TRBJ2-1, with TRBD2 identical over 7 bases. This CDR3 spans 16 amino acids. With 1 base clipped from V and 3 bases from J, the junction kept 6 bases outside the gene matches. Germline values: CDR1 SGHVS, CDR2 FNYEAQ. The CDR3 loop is CASSLGEGGGYNEQFF. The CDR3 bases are TGTGCCAGCAGCTTAGGGGAGGGAGGTGGCTACAATGAGCAGTTCTTC.

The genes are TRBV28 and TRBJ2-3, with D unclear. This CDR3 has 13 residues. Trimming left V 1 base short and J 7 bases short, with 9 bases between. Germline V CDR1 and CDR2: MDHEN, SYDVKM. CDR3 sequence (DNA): TGTGCCAGCAGTTTATCAAAATCAAATACGCAGTATTTT. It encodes CASSLSKSNTQYF.

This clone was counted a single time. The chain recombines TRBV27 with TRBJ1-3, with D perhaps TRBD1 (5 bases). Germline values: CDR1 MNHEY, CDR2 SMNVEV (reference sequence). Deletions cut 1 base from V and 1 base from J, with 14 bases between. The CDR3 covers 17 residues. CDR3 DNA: TGTGCCAGCAGTTTATTTTTCCCAGGGCCATCTGGAAACACCATATATTTT. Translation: CASSLFFPGPSGNTIYF.

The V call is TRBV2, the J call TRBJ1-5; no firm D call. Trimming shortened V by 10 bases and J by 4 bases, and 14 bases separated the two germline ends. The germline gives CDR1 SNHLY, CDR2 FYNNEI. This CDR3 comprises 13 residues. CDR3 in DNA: TGTGCCACCGCAAGGGATGAGAATCAGCCCCAGCATTTT. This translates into CATARDENQPQHF.

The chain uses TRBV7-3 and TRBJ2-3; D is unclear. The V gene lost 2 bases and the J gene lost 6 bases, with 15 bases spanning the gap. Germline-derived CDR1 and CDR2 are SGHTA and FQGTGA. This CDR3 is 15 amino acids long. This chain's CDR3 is CASSLFSVVRDTQYF. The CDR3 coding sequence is TGTGCCAGCAGCTTATTTTCCGTTGTTAGGGATACGCAGTATTTT.

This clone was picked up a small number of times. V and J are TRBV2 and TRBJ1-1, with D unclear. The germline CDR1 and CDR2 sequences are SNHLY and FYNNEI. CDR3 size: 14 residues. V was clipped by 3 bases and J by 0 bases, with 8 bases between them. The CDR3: CASSDISMNTEAFF. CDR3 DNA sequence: TGTGCCAGCAGTGATATAAGCATGAACACTGAAGCTTTCTTT. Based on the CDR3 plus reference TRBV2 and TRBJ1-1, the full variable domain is EPEVTQTPSHQVTQMGQEVILRCVPISNHLYFYWYRQILGQKVEFLVSFYNNEISEKSEIFDDQFSVERPDGSNFTLKIRSTKLEDSAMYFCASSDISMNTEAFFGQGTRLTVV.

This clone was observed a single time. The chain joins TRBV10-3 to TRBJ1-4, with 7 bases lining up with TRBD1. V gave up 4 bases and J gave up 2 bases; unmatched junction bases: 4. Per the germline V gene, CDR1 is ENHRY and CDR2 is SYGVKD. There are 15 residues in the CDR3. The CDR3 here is CAISGQGNTNEKLFF. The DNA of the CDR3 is TGTGCCATCAGTGGACAGGGAAACACTAATGAAAAACTGTTTTTT.

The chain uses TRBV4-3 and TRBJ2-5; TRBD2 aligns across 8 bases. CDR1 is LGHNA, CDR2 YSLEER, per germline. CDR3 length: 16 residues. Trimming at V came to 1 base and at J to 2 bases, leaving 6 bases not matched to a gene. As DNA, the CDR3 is TGCGCCAGCAGCCAAGGCGCCCTAGCGGGTCAAGAGACCCAGTACTTC. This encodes CASSQGALAGQETQYF.

The chain's CDR3 is CASSLEARGGTEAFF. In DNA, the CDR3 is TGTGCCAGCAGCTTAGAAGCCAGGGGGGGCACTGAAGCTTTCTTT. The chain is built from TRBV11-2 and TRBJ1-1, with TRBD1 identical over 7 bases. The V segment lost 0 bases and the J segment 4 bases; nucleotides outside the gene matches: 5. The CDR3 length is 15 residues. Germline loops: CDR1 SGHAT, CDR2 FQNNGV.

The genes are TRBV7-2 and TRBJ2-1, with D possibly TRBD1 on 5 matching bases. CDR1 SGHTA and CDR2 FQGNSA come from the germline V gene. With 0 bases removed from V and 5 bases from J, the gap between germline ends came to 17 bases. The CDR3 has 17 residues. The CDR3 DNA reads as TGTGCCAGCAGCTTAGCACGGACCAGGGCTACCCACAATGAGCAGTTCTTC. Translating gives CASSLARTRATHNEQFF.

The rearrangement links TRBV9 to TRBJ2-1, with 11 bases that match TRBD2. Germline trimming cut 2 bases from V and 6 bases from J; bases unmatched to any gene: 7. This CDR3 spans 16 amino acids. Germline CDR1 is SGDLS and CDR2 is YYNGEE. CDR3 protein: CASSVGLADRVNEQFF. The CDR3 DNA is TGTGCCAGCAGCGTGGGACTAGCGGATCGGGTCAATGAGCAGTTCTTC.

CDR3 nucleotides: TGTGCCAGCAGGCCTCCCACAGGGGGCGGCGGGGAGCTGTTTTTT. Its translation: CASRPPTGGGGELFF. This chain links TRBV25-1 with TRBJ2-2; 9 bases match TRBD1. CDR1 MGHDK and CDR2 SYGVNS come from the germline V gene. Unmatched junction bases numbered 9, after V lost 6 bases and J lost 7 bases. This CDR3 is built from 15 residues.